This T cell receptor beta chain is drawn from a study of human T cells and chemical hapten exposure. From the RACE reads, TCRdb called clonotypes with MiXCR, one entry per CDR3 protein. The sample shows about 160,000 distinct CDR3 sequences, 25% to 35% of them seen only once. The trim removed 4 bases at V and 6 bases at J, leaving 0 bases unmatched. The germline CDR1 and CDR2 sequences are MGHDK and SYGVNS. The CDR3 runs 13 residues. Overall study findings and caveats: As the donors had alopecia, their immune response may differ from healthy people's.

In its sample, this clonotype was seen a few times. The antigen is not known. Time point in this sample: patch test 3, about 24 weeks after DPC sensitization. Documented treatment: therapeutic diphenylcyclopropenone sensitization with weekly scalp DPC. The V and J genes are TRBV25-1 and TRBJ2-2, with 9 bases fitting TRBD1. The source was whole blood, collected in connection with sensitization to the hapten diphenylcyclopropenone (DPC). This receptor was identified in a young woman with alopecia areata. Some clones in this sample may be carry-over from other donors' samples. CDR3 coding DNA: TGTGCCAGCAGTGGACAGGGGGCCGGGGAGCTGTTTTTT. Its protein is CASSGQGAGELFF.